A selection of T cell receptor beta chains follows, all from one sample in a study of blood T cell repertoires in COVID-19. Profiling relied on immunoSEQ multiplex PCR, and the TCRdb table lists in-frame clones only, not all of them. The sample includes 95,000 to 100,000 clones, roughly nine tenths seen only once; the top ten take 17%. The specimen sequenced was peripheral blood. The source of these receptors is a man in his forties or fifties with acute or convalescent COVID-19. Each CDR3 is given with its conserved first and last residue. D genes are given only for firm matches. Clone sizes are given selectively: once, few, many, or a class where the clone is expanded.

TRBJ2-7 | TRBD2 | TRBV18 | NA | TGTGCCAGCTACCCGGGGGGGGCGTCGGTGAGGGAGCAGTACTTC | CASYPGGASVREQYF
TRBJ2-4 | TRBD1 | TRBV12-3/TRBV12-4 | NA | TGTGCCAGCAGTTTGAGACAGGGAAACATTCAGTACTTC | CASSLRQGNIQYF
TRBJ2-2 | TRBD1 | TRBV9 | NA | TGTGCCAGCAGTTCGACAGGGTTGGGATCCGGGGAGCTGTTTTTT | CASSSTGLGSGELFF
TRBJ1-2 | NA | TRBV30 | NA | TGTGCCTGGAGTCCCACAGGGTTGGGCTACACCTTC | CAWSPTGLGYTF
TRBJ2-7 | NA | TRBV12-3/TRBV12-4 | NA | TGTGCCTCGGGGGTACAGAAAGGCTACGAGCAGTACTTC | CASGVQKGYEQYF
TRBJ1-6 | TRBD1 | TRBV6-5 | NA | TGTGCCAGCAGAAAACAGGGGGCCGATAATTCACCCCTCCACTTT | CASRKQGADNSPLHF
TRBJ1-2 | NA | TRBV19 | NA | TGTGCCAGTAGTATGATTGATCGGACAGCTAAGGGCTACACCTTC | CASSMIDRTAKGYTF
TRBJ1-4 | TRBD1 | TRBV18 | NA | TGTGCCAGCTCAAACGATAGGACAGGGAAGAGTGAAAAACTGTTTTTT | CASSNDRTGKSEKLFF
TRBJ2-5 | NA | TRBV5-5 | NA | TGTGCCAGCAGCCTGCTACAGGGCCGCCAAGAGACCCAGTACTTC | CASSLLQGRQETQYF
TRBJ2-5 | NA | TRBV5-5 | NA | TGTGCCACCGCGAGGCCCGGGGAGACCCAGTACTTC | CATARPGETQYF
TRBJ2-7 | TRBD2 | TRBV5-1 | NA | TGCGCCAGCAGCAAACCCGATGCGGGGGTATCCTACGAGCAGTACTTC | CASSKPDAGVSYEQYF
TRBJ2-7 | NA | TRBV6-6 | NA | TGTGCCAGCAGTCCTACCGAGGGAGGGCAGTACTTC | CASSPTEGGQYF
TRBJ2-5 | NA | TRBV4-1 | NA | TGCGCCAGCAGCCAAGCCCCCCCGGAGACCCAGTACTTC | CASSQAPPETQYF
TRBJ2-3 | TRBD2 | TRBV11-3 | NA | TGTGCCAGCAGCTTTAGCGGGGGGGCCATAGATACGCAGTATTTT | CASSFSGGAIDTQYF
TRBJ2-1 | TRBD1 | TRBV11-2 | NA | TGTGCCAGCAGCTTAGGTAGGGGGACAGGGTATGAGCAGTTCTTC | CASSLGRGTGYEQFF
TRBJ1-2 | TRBD1 | TRBV5-6 | NA | TGTGCCAGCAGCTCCGGGGGACAGGGGAATTATGGCTACACCTTC | CASSSGGQGNYGYTF
TRBJ2-5 | TRBD2 | TRBV24-1 | NA | TGTGCCACCAGTGATTTCGGGGGGGGAGAGACCCAGTACTTC | CATSDFGGGETQYF
TRBJ1-5 | NA | TRBV6-4 | NA | TGTGCCAGCAGTGCACAGGGAGGGAATCAGCCCCAGCATTTT | CASSAQGGNQPQHF
TRBJ1-5 | TRBD1 | TRBV6-6 | once | TGTGCCAGCAGGGTGGACAGGGGGCTCAATCAGCCCCAGCATTTT | CASRVDRGLNQPQHF
TRBJ1-2 | NA | TRBV7-6 | NA | TGTGCCAGCAGCCCTCTGTGGACAGAAACTAACTATGGCTACACCTTC | CASSPLWTETNYGYTF
TRBJ2-1 | TRBD2 | TRBV15 | NA | TGTGCCACCAGCAGTGGGACTAGCGGGGGGAACAATGAGCAGTTCTTC | CATSSGTSGGNNEQFF
TRBJ2-2 | NA | TRBV19 | NA | TGTGCCAGTAGTGCCCGACGGTCGGGCACCGGGGAGCTGTTTTTT | CASSARRSGTGELFF
TRBJ1-1 | NA | TRBV5-6 | NA | TGTGCCAGCAGCTTGCTCGGGAAGGGGGAAAACACTGAAGCTTTCTTT | CASSLLGKGENTEAFF
TRBJ2-2 | TRBD2 | TRBV19 | NA | TGTGCCAGTAGTGTAGCGGGGGGGATCACCGGGGAGCTGTTTTTT | CASSVAGGITGELFF
TRBJ1-6 | NA | TRBV2 | NA | TGTGCCAGCAGTGAAGCCCGCTTATCGGGTAATTCACCCCTCCACTTT | CASSEARLSGNSPLHF
TRBJ2-1 | TRBD2 | TRBV18 | NA | TGTGCCAGCTCACCTCTTCGACTAGCGGCTTACAATGAGCAGTTCTTC | CASSPLRLAAYNEQFF
TRBJ1-2 | NA | TRBV5-4 | NA | TGTGCCAGCAGCTCCCAGGGAAATGGCTACACCTTC | CASSSQGNGYTF
TRBJ1-1 | NA | TRBV2 | NA | TGTGCCAGCAGTGTTACAGGCAACACTGAAGCTTTCTTT | CASSVTGNTEAFF
TRBJ1-1 | NA | TRBV6-5 | NA | TGTGCCACCTTGAAGACAGGCCCGACTGAAGCTTTCTTT | CATLKTGPTEAFF
TRBJ1-2 | TRBD1 | TRBV7-6 | NA | TGTGCCAGCAGCGCACCCGGAGGGACAGGGGAGGGGAAGGGTGGCTACACCTTC | CASSAPGGTGEGKGGYTF
TRBJ1-1 | NA | TRBV6-5 | NA | TGTGCCAGCATCCCAACAGTGAACACTGAAGCTTTCTTT | CASIPTVNTEAFF
TRBJ1-1 | TRBD1 | TRBV6-5 | NA | TGTGCCAGCATGTACCGGGACAGGAGGGCTGAAGCTTTCTTT | CASMYRDRRAEAFF
TRBJ2-2 | NA | TRBV27 | once | TGTGCCAGCAGATATCAGGGTGTTACCGGGGAGCTGTTTTTT | CASRYQGVTGELFF